The sequence of this T cell receptor (beta chain) was determined in a study of T cells in narcolepsy. CDR1 is LGHNA and CDR2 is YNFKEQ in the germline V gene. The CDR3 has 16 residues. The germline V and J ends were trimmed by 0 bases and 0 bases, with 10 bases remaining between them. General observations from the study: Comparing one patient's CSF and blood CD4+ clonotypes highlighted HCRT- and TRIB2-specific autoreactive clonotypes. Autoreactive clonotypes reportedly recurred in blood of same and different patients, not controls.

Comments on this clone: Its antigen is currently unknown.

Clones were sequenced by immunoSEQ multiplex PCR, and TCRdb holds only the in-frame ones, with some missing. The sample includes roughly 30,000 clones, roughly three quarters of them seen just once. The TCR originated in a human donor in good health. The V and J genes are TRBV4-2 and TRBJ2-3; TRBD2 might be the D (6 bases). Sequenced material: memory (CD45RA-) CD4+ T cells from blood. The CDR3 DNA follows: TGTGCCAGCAGCCAAGAGAAAGCGGGCAGCACAGATACGCAGTATTTT. Its translation is CASSQEKAGSTDTQYF.